The 7 T cell receptor beta chains given below trace back to one sample, sequenced in a study of memory CD4+ T cells and cytomegalovirus serostatus. Single viable CD3+CD4+CD8-CD45RO+ cells were sorted as the memory CD4+ T cells. Here immunoSEQ multiplex PCR was the method, and the copy in TCRdb shows in-frame clones only, minus some. The repertoire includes fewer than 35,000 clones, 75% to 85% of them detected once, and under 0.85% sits in the top ten. Sequenced input: memory CD4+ T cells from blood. These receptors were taken from an adult in good health and CMV-seronegative.

The rearrangement joins TRBV20-1 to TRBJ1-2; D gene uncertain. The germline V and J ends were trimmed by 4 bases and 3 bases, with 6 bases remaining between them. Per germline, CDR1 DFQATT and CDR2 SNEGSKA (reference sequence). CDR3 size: 11 residues. The CDR3 is CSATPHYGYTF. CDR3 nucleotide sequence: TGCAGTGCTACACCTCACTATGGCTACACCTTC.

The genes are TRBV7-2 and TRBJ1-2; 11 nucleotides match TRBD1. Germline V lookup: CDR1 SGHTA, CDR2 FQGNSA. Germline trimming cut 6 bases from V and 8 bases from J; bases unmatched to any gene: 8. There are 14 residues in the CDR3. Here the CDR3 DNA reads TGTGCCAGCAGTCGCGGACAGGGGGCCGGAGGCTACACCTTC. As protein: CASSRGQGAGGYTF.

This chain links TRBV10-3 with TRBJ1-5, with a tentative D call TRBD1 (5 bases). The germline V and J ends were trimmed by 3 bases and 0 bases, with 9 bases remaining between them. Germline V lookup: CDR1 ENHRY, CDR2 SYGVKD. This CDR3 is 15 amino acids long. The CDR3 is CAISDTQGSNQPQHF. The CDR3 bases are TGTGCCATCAGTGACACCCAGGGTAGCAATCAGCCCCAGCATTTT.

The V and J genes are TRBV5-4 and TRBJ1-6; weak D call: TRBD1 (5 bases). CDR1 is SGHNT and CDR2 is YYREEE in the germline V gene (reference sequence). V dropped 4 bases and J dropped 5 bases, with 19 bases sitting between them. This CDR3 spans 17 amino acids. This chain's CDR3 is CASSHQSGGANNSPLHF. The CDR3 DNA reads TGTGCCAGCAGCCACCAATCCGGGGGAGCGAATAATTCACCCCTCCACTTT.

The genes are TRBV5-1 and TRBJ2-1; the match to TRBD1 covers 8 bases. CDR1 and CDR2 (germline): SGHRS, YFSETQ. CDR3 length equals 15 residues. After removal of 4 bases from V and 4 bases from J, the junction contained 7 bases not matched to a gene. For the CDR3, the DNA is TGCGCCAGCAGCCCCCGGACAGGGAATTACAATGAGCAGTTCTTC. Protein product: CASSPRTGNYNEQFF.

The V gene is TRBV29-1, the J gene TRBJ2-3; D perhaps matches TRBD1 (6 bases). V lost 3 bases and J 2 bases, leaving 9 bases between the germline ends. The germline V gene has CDR1 SQVTM and CDR2 ANQGSEA. This CDR3 has 13 amino acids. CDR3 DNA: TGCAGCGTTGAGGCAGGGGCCACAGATACGCAGTATTTT. Its protein is CSVEAGATDTQYF.

The gene calls are TRBV7-2 and TRBJ1-2; possible D gene TRBD1, 5 bases. CDR1 is SGHTA, CDR2 FQGNSA, per germline. V was clipped by 2 bases and J by 6 bases, with 16 bases between them. This CDR3 region has 15 residues. CDR3 protein: CASSLYNTGDDGYTF. The CDR3 DNA sequence: TGTGCCAGCAGCTTATATAATACGGGGGATGATGGCTACACCTTC.